These 30 T cell receptor beta chains were sequenced from one sample in a study of regulatory T cells in long-lasting Graves disease. To make TCR beta libraries, researchers used iRepertoire HTBI primers and Arm-PCR of CDR3 regions. TCRdb passed the multiplex PCR reads through MiXCR, listing each CDR3 protein once. The table records roughly 700,000 distinct CDR3 sequences, around 32% of them present only once. Time point specified: persistent/refractory GD, antithyroid drugs over 5 years with positive TRAb. From PBMCs, RNA was extracted and then used to make the TCR library. The sample was peripheral blood mononuclear cells (PBMCs), taken when the disease was refractory, from a patient treated with antithyroid drugs. The source of these receptors is a female donor with Graves disease.

This clonotype was counted ten times or more. This chain connects TRBV3-1 to TRBJ2-5; maybe TRBD2 (6 bases). The ends were cut back, 6 bases at V and 2 bases at J, with 10 bases in the middle. CDR3 size: 13 residues. CDR1 is LGHDT, CDR2 YNNKEL, per germline (reference sequence). The CDR3 region has the DNA TGTGCCAGCAGTCGGGGGAGGCAAGAGACCCAGTACTTC. It is translated as CASSRGRQETQYF.

This rearrangement joins TRBV7-2 to TRBJ2-7; 10 bases are a match to TRBD2. Germline V gene data show CDR1 as SGHTA and CDR2 as FQGNSA. This CDR3 is built from 15 residues. Losses at the gene ends were 5 bases for V and 4 bases for J; bases not matched to a gene: 8. The CDR3, as DNA: TGTGCCAGCAGCCCCCCGCCTAGCGGGAGTTACGAGCAGTACTTC. As protein: CASSPPPSGSYEQYF.

The rearrangement links TRBV29-1 to TRBJ2-7, with D possibly TRBD2 on 5 matching bases. This CDR3 contains 12 residues. V dropped 6 bases and J dropped 3 bases, with 12 bases sitting between them. Per the germline V gene, CDR1 is SQVTM and CDR2 is ANQGSEA. The CDR3 DNA reads TGCAGCGTAGAATTCCGGGACTACGAGCAGTACTTC. Protein: CSVEFRDYEQYF.

Only a few counts were recorded for this clonotype. The rearrangement uses TRBV10-3 and TRBJ1-2, with D possibly matching TRBD1 (6 bases). Germline CDR1 reads ENHRY; CDR2 reads SYGVKD. This CDR3 contains 14 residues. V gave up 4 bases and J gave up 3 bases, with 12 bases separating them. The CDR3 sequence: CAISAPRGHYGYTF. The CDR3 DNA reads TGTGCCATCAGTGCTCCCAGGGGACACTATGGCTACACCTTC.

The V call is TRBV5-1, the J call TRBJ2-7, with D uncertain. The germline V gene encodes CDR1 SGHRS and CDR2 YFSETQ. The V end was cut by 9 bases, the J end by 9 bases, with 19 bases between. The CDR3 covers 12 residues. CDR3: CATIAPARVQYF. The CDR3 DNA reads as TGCGCCACCATAGCACCCGCCCGAGTGCAGTACTTC.

This clonotype turned up a few times. DNA of the CDR3: TGTGCCAGCAGCTTGGAGAGGGTGACGGGAGAAGCTTTCTTT. It translates to CASSLERVTGEAFF. The V and J genes are TRBV7-9 and TRBJ1-1; D is undetermined. CDR3 length: 14 amino acids. Germline loops: CDR1 SEHNR, CDR2 FQNEAQ (reference sequence). With 3 bases removed from V and 8 bases from J, the gap between germline ends came to 16 bases.

This clonotype turned up a few times. V is TRBV20-1 and J is TRBJ2-5; 11 nucleotides agree with TRBD2. The length of the CDR3 is 13 residues. Trimming removed 5 bases from V and 3 bases from J; junction bases left unmatched: 2. Germline CDR1 reads DFQATT; CDR2 reads SNEGSKA (reference sequence). The CDR3: CSAQLAGEETQYF. The CDR3 DNA reads as TGCAGTGCTCAACTAGCGGGAGAAGAGACCCAGTACTTC.

A few counts support this clonotype. V is TRBV11-2 and J is TRBJ2-7; 9 bases fit TRBD1. CDR3 size: 16 residues. From germline, CDR1 is SGHAT and CDR2 FQNNGV. V lost 6 bases and J lost 5; bases outside the gene matches: 14. As DNA, the CDR3 is TGTGCCAGCAGATGGACCGGGACAGGGTGGACCGACGAGCAGTACTTC. Amino acids: CASRWTGTGWTDEQYF. The whole variable domain, remainder taken from reference TRBV11-2 and TRBJ2-7, is EAGVAQSPRYKIIEKRQSVAFWCNPISGHATLYWYQQILGQGPKLLIQFQNNGVVDDSQLPKDRFSAERLKGVDSTLKIQPAKLEDSAVYLCASRWTGTGWTDEQYFGPGTRLTVT.

Ten or more counts support this clonotype. The chain employs TRBV11-2 and TRBJ1-6, with unresolved D. Trimming stripped 0 bases from V and 8 bases from J, with 8 bases between. Germline CDR1 and CDR2: SGHAT and FQNNGV. The CDR3 contains 14 residues. CDR3: CASSLDLRYSPLHF. The CDR3 DNA sequence: TGTGCCAGCAGCTTAGATCTGCGGTATTCACCCCTCCACTTT.

This sequence joins TRBV2 and TRBJ1-5; TRBD1 matches at 9 bases. This CDR3 has 16 amino acids. V shed 6 bases and J 4 bases; nucleotides not matched to a gene: 10. Germline values: CDR1 SNHLY, CDR2 FYNNEI. The chain's CDR3 is CASSPGRDRGNQPQHF. The CDR3 DNA sequence: TGTGCCAGCAGCCCTGGTCGAGACAGGGGGAATCAGCCCCAGCATTTT.

Comment on this clonotype: A read error is possible here, since a much larger clone lies one base away. The conserved closing phenylalanine or tryptophan is absent in this CDR3, likely reflecting a read error. The gene calls are TRBV12-3 or TRBV12-4 and TRBJ1-1; D remains ambiguous. The CDR3 extends over 14 amino acids. V lost 6 bases to trimming and J lost 4 bases, with 15 bases between them. The DNA of the CDR3 is TGTGCCAGCAGAGAGAACAGTTTGGTCACTGAAGCTTTCTCT. Translation gives CASRENSLVTEAFS.

The CDR3 sequence is CAIKSASGERNEQFF. Written as DNA, the CDR3 is TGTGCCATCAAGTCCGCTAGCGGGGAGAGGAATGAGCAGTTCTTC. The genes are TRBV10-3 and TRBJ2-1, with 9 bases lining up with TRBD2. Germline assignment: CDR1 ENHRY and CDR2 SYGVKD. This CDR3 comprises 15 residues. The V and J ends lost 7 bases and 7 bases, in that order; junction bases with no gene match: 11.

There are many counts of this clonotype. The rearrangement joins TRBV12-3 or TRBV12-4 to TRBJ1-1; no firm D call. The V gene lost 6 bases and the J gene lost 8 bases, with 10 bases spanning the gap. There are 11 residues in the CDR3. Written as DNA, the CDR3 is TGTGCCAGCAGACCATCCGGAGAAGCTTTCTTT. Amino acid sequence: CASRPSGEAFF.

This chain connects TRBV12-3 or TRBV12-4 to TRBJ2-7; TRBD1 agrees at 9 bases. The ends lost 5 bases at V and 3 bases at J; junction bases unmatched: 5. The CDR3 covers 14 residues. The CDR3 nucleotides are TGTGCCAGCAGTCCGGGACAGGGTATCTACGAGCAGTACTTC. It yields the protein CASSPGQGIYEQYF.

CDR3 residues: CASSQVGKGGGYTF. The DNA of the CDR3 is TGCGCCAGCAGCCAAGTGGGGAAAGGAGGTGGCTACACCTTC. The chain has TRBV4-1 and TRBJ1-2, with D hard to call. The CDR3 contains 14 residues. Germline V gives CDR1 MGHRA, CDR2 YSYEKL. The V end lost 1 base, the J end lost 7 bases, and 13 bases lay between the germline ends.

This clonotype was observed a few times. The J gene is TRBJ1-2, the V gene TRBV3-1; TRBD1 agrees at 7 bases. Germline V gene sequence: CDR1 LGHDT, CDR2 YNNKEL (reference sequence). V lost 0 bases to trimming and J lost 8 bases; unmatched junction nucleotides: 15. The length of the CDR3 is 17 residues. Here the CDR3 reads CASSQDPLGQLVHGYTF. The CDR3 DNA reads TGTGCCAGCAGCCAAGACCCGTTGGGACAGTTAGTACACGGCTACACCTTC.

The rearrangement uses TRBV5-4 and TRBJ1-1; tentatively, D is TRBD1 (5 bases). Trimming removed 5 bases at V and 0 bases at J, with 14 bases between. Germline V lookup: CDR1 SGHNT, CDR2 YYREEE (reference sequence). The CDR3 is 15 amino acids. CDR3 sequence reads: CASSHERQLNTEAFF. The CDR3 DNA sequence: TGTGCCAGCAGTCATGAAAGACAGCTGAACACTGAAGCTTTCTTT.

The table lists this clonotype with many counts. The chain uses TRBV7-9 and TRBJ2-7; possibly TRBD1 for D (5 bases). This CDR3 comprises 13 residues. The ends were cut back, 5 bases at V and 6 bases at J, with 14 bases in the middle. The V gene's germline CDR1 is SEHNR and CDR2 FQNEAQ (reference sequence). The chain's CDR3 is CASSPRGGSEQYF. In nucleotides, the CDR3 is TGTGCCAGCAGCCCTAGGGGTGGCTCCGAGCAGTACTTC.

The rearrangement links TRBV7-9 to TRBJ1-2; TRBD1 matches 8 bases. CDR3 length: 14 amino acids. J gave up 7 bases and V 5 bases, and 9 bases lay outside the gene matches. CDR1 is SEHNR and CDR2 is FQNEAQ in the germline V gene (reference sequence). CDR3 amino acids: CASSPGQGAVGYTF. The CDR3, as DNA: TGTGCCAGCAGCCCCGGTCAGGGGGCTGTTGGCTACACCTTC.

There are a few counts of this clonotype. The V gene is TRBV27, the J gene TRBJ1-4; D not certain. Trimming shortened V by 1 base and J by 8 bases, and 11 bases separated the two germline ends. Germline assignment: CDR1 MNHEY and CDR2 SMNVEV (reference sequence). The CDR3 extends over 14 amino acids. The CDR3 protein is CASSLFGKEEKLFF. CDR3 nucleotides: TGTGCCAGCAGTTTATTCGGGAAGGAGGAAAAACTGTTTTTT.

This clonotype has just a few counts. J is TRBJ2-7 and V is TRBV11-2; D is undetermined. The CDR3 has 12 residues. Trimming removed 4 bases at V and 6 bases at J, with 10 bases between. The germline CDR1 and CDR2 sequences are SGHAT and FQNNGV. CDR3 in DNA: TGTGCCAGCAGCTCCCCCAAACTCGAGCAGTACTTC. Encoded protein: CASSSPKLEQYF.

V and J are TRBV28 and TRBJ2-7; D not certain. Germline CDR1 MDHEN, CDR2 SYDVKM. The CDR3 spans 10 residues. V was pared by 6 bases and J by 7 bases, with 7 bases between. The CDR3 nucleotides read TGTGCCAGCAGCTCGTTTGAGCAGTACTTC. Translated, it gives CASSSFEQYF.

The chain carries TRBV6-5 and TRBJ2-7; TRBD2 agrees at 10 bases. Losses at the gene ends were 4 bases for V and 5 bases for J; bases not matched to a gene: 17. Germline CDR1 reads MNHEY; CDR2 reads SVGAGI. The CDR3 is 18 amino acids. The CDR3 DNA is TGTGCCAGCAGTTTCCTCCCGGGACTAGCGACGCCCCGGGACGAGCAGTACTTC. As protein: CASSFLPGLATPRDEQYF.

This clonotype was counted only a few times. The chain combines TRBV7-9 with TRBJ1-2; 12 bases map to TRBD1. The V and J ends lost 2 bases and 7 bases, in that order; junction bases with no gene match: 5. Germline V gene lookup returns CDR1 SEHNR and CDR2 FQNEAQ (reference sequence). This CDR3 spans 15 amino acids. The DNA for the CDR3 is TGTGCCAGCAGCTTACCCGGGACAGGGGGCTCTGGCTACACCTTC. It is translated as CASSLPGTGGSGYTF.

The V gene is TRBV25-1, the J gene TRBJ1-2; D remains ambiguous. Germline CDR1 MGHDK, CDR2 SYGVNS. V was pared by 1 base and J by 3 bases, with 9 bases between. The CDR3 length is 14 residues. This chain's CDR3 is CASSEFNGHYGYTF. The CDR3 nucleotides read TGTGCCAGCAGTGAATTCAACGGCCACTATGGCTACACCTTC.

Concerning this clonotype itself: A much larger clone is a single base away; this may be a read error. V and J are TRBV7-9 and TRBJ2-7; D is unresolved. Per the germline V gene, CDR1 is SEHNR and CDR2 is FQNEAQ (reference sequence). The CDR3 loop spans 11 amino acids. Trimming pared 3 bases from V and 5 bases from J, leaving 5 bases between. The CDR3 DNA sequence: TGTGCCAGCAGCTTTGCGGACGAGCAGTACTTC. Amino acid sequence: CASSFADEQYF.

The sample holds a few counts of this clonotype. V usage is TRBV5-1 and J usage is TRBJ1-1, with D uncertain. The CDR3 is 12 residues long. Germline CDR1 and CDR2: SGHRS and YFSETQ. V lost 1 base, J lost 11 bases, and 12 bases lay in between. The DNA of the CDR3 is TGCGCCAGCAGCTTGCCAGACCTTAATGCTTTCTTT. It specifies CASSLPDLNAFF.

This clonotype was detected a few times. V and J are TRBV6-5 and TRBJ1-3; weak D call: TRBD1 (5 bases). The CDR3 has 15 amino acids. Germline V gives CDR1 MNHEY, CDR2 SVGAGI. V dropped 0 bases and J dropped 0 bases, with 6 bases sitting between them. CDR3 sequence reads: CASSYSGTSGNTIYF. CDR3 nucleotides: TGTGCCAGCAGTTACTCGGGGACCTCTGGAAACACCATATATTTT.

This clonotype was counted only a few times. The rearrangement uses TRBV28 and TRBJ1-6, with TRBD1 matching 7 bases. The CDR3 runs 16 residues. With 6 bases clipped from V and 2 bases from J, the junction kept 7 bases outside the gene matches. CDR1 is MDHEN and CDR2 is SYDVKM in the germline V gene. CDR3 protein: CASSELQGPYNSPLHF. The CDR3 nucleotides are TGTGCCAGCAGCGAACTACAGGGGCCCTATAATTCACCCCTCCACTTT. Using reference TRBV28 and TRBJ1-6 for the parts outside the CDR3, the full variable domain is DVKVTQSSRYLVKRTGEKVFLECVQDMDHENMFWYRQDPGLGLRLIYFSYDVKMKEKGDIPEGYSVSREKKERFSLILESASTNQTSMYLCASSELQGPYNSPLHFGNGTRLTVT.

This clonotype turned up a few times. The rearrangement links TRBV6-4 to TRBJ1-2; D might be TRBD1 (6 bases). Germline V CDR1 and CDR2: MRHNA, SNTAGT. The CDR3 has 14 amino acids. The germline V and J ends were trimmed by 4 bases and 4 bases, with 13 bases remaining between them. CDR3 coding DNA: TGTGCCAGCAGTGTATCGGACAGAATCTATGGCTACACCTTC. Translated: CASSVSDRIYGYTF.